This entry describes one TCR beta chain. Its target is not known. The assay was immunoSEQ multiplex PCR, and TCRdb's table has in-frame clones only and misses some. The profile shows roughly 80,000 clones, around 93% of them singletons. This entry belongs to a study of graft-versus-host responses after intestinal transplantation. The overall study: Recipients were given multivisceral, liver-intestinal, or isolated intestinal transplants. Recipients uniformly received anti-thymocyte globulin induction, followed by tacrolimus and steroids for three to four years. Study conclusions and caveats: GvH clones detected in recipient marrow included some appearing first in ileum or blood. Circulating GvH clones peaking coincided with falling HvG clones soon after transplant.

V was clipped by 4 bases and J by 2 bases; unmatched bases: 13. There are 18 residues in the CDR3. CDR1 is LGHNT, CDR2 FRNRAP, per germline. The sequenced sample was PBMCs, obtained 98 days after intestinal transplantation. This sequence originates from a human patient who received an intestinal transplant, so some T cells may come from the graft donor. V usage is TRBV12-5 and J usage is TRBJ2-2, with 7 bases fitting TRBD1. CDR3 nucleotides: TGTGCTAGTGGTTGCTCCCATGACAGGGCCCTTAACACCGGGGAGCTGTTTTTT. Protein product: CASGCSHDRALNTGELFF.